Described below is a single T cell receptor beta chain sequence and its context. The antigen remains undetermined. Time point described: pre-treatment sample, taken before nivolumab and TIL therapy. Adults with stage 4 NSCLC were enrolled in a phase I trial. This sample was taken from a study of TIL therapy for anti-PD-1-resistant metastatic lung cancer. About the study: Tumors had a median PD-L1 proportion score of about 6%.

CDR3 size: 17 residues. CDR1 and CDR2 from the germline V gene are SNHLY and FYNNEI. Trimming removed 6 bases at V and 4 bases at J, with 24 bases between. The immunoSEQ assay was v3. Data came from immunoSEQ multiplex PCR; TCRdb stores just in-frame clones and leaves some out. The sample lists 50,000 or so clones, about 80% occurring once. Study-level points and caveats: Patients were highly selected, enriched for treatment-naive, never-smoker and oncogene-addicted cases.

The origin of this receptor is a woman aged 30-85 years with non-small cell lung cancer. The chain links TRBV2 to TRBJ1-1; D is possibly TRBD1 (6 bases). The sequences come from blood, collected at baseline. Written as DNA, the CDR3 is TGTGCCAGCAGAGTGGGGAGGTGGCAGGGGATCATCACTGAAGCTTTCTTT. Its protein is CASRVGRWQGIITEAFF.